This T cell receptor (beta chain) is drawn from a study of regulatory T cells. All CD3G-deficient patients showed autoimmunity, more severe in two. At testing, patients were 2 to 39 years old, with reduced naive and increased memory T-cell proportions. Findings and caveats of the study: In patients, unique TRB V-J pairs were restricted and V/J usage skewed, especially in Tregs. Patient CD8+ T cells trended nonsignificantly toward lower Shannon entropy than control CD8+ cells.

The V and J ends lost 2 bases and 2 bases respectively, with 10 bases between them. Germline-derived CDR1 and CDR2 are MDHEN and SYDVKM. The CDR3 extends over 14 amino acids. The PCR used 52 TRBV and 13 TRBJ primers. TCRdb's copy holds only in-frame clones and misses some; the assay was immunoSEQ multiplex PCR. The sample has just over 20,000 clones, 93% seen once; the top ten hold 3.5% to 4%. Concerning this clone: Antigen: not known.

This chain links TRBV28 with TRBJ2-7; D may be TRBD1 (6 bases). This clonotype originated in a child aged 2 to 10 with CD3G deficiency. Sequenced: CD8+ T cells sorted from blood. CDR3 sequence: CASSLRGKAYEQYF. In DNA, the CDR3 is TGTGCCAGCAGTTTAAGGGGGAAGGCCTACGAGCAGTACTTC. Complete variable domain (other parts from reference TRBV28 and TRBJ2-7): DVKVTQSSRYLVKRTGEKVFLECVQDMDHENMFWYRQDPGLGLRLIYFSYDVKMKEKGDIPEGYSVSREKKERFSLILESASTNQTSMYLCASSLRGKAYEQYFGPGTRLTVT.